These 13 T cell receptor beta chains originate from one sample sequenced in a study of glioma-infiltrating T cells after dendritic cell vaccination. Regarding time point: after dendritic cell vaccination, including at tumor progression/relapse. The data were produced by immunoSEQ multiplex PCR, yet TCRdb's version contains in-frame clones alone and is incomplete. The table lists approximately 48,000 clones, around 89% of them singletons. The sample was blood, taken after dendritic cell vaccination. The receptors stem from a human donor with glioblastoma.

The CDR3 loop is CASSLYPTSGRRTDTQYF. CDR3 nucleotide sequence: TGTGCCAGCAGCTTGTATCCAACTAGCGGGAGAAGGACAGATACGCAGTATTTT. The rearrangement links TRBV13 to TRBJ2-3, with 11 bases identical to TRBD2. Germline trimming cut 3 bases from V and 3 bases from J; bases unmatched to any gene: 11. The CDR3 sequence is 18 residues long. From germline, CDR1 is PRHDT and CDR2 FYEKMQ (reference sequence).

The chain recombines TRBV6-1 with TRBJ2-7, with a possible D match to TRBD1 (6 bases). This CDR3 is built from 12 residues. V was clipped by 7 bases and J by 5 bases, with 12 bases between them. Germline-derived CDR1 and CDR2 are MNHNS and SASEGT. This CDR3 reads CASTRQADEQYF. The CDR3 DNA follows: TGTGCCAGCACGAGACAGGCGGACGAGCAGTACTTC.

The CDR3 protein is CASSLRGTGVTPFYNEQFF. The CDR3 nucleotides are TGTGCCAGCAGTTTACGAGGGACAGGGGTAACCCCATTCTACAATGAGCAGTTCTTC. V and J are TRBV27 and TRBJ2-1; 10 positions agree with TRBD1. Germline lookup yields CDR1 MNHEY and CDR2 SMNVEV (reference sequence). V gave up 2 bases and J gave up 3 bases; unmatched junction bases: 13. CDR3 size: 19 residues.

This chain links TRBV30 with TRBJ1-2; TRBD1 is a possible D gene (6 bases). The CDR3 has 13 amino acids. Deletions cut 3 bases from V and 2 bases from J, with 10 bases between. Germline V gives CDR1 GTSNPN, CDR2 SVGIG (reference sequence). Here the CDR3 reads CAWSRGQNYGYTF. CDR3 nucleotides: TGTGCCTGGAGCCGCGGACAGAACTATGGCTACACCTTC.

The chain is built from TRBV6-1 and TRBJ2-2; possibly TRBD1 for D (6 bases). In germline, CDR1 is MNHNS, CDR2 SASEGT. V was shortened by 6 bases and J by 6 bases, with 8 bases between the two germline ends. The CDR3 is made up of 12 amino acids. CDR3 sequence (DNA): TGTGCCAGCAGCGGACAGTCCGGGGAGCTGTTTTTT. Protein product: CASSGQSGELFF.

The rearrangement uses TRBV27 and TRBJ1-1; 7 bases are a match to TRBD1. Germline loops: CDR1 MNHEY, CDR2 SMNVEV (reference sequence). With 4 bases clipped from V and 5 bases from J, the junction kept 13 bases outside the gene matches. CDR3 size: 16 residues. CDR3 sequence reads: CASSSLFTGVGTEAFF. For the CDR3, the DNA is TGTGCCAGCAGTTCGCTATTTACAGGGGTGGGGACTGAAGCTTTCTTT.

The CDR3 nucleotides are TGTGCCATCAGTGAACCCCATCTCGACAGTGCTGAGGGCTACACCTTC. This sequence encodes CAISEPHLDSAEGYTF. The rearrangement links TRBV10-3 to TRBJ1-2; D possibly corresponds to TRBD1 (5 bases). Germline lookup yields CDR1 ENHRY and CDR2 SYGVKD. This CDR3 comprises 16 residues. V was trimmed by 3 bases and J by 8 bases, leaving 22 bases between them.

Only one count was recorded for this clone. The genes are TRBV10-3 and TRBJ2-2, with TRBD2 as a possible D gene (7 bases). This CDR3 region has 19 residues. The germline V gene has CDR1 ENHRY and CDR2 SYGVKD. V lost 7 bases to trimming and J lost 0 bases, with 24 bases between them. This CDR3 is CAIKGSGAGHTPNTGELFF. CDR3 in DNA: TGTGCCATCAAGGGGTCAGGAGCGGGACACACACCGAACACCGGGGAGCTGTTTTTT.

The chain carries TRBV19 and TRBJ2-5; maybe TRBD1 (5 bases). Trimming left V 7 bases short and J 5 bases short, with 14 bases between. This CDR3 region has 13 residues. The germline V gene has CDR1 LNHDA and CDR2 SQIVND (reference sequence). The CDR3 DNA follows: TGTGCCAGTACCCCCCAGGGTCGCGAGACCCAGTACTTC. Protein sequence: CASTPQGRETQYF. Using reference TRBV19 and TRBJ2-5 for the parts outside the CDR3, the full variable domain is DGGITQSPKYLFRKEGQNVTLSCEQNLNHDAMYWYRQDPGQGLRLIYYSQIVNDFQKGDIAEGYSVSREKKESFPLTVTSAQKNPTAFYLCASTPQGRETQYFGPGTRLLVL.

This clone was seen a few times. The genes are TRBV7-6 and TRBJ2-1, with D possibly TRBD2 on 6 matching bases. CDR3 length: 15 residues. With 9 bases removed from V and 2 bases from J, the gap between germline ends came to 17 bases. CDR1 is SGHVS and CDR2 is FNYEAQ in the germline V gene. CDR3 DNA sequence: TGTGCCAGTACCTCCGGGGGACGAACCTACAATGAGCAGTTCTTC. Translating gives CASTSGGRTYNEQFF.

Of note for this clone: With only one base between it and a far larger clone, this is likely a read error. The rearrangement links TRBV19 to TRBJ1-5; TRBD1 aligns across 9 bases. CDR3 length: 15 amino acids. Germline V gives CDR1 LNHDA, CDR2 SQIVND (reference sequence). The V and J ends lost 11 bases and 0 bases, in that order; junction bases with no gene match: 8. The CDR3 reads CAAEGTGHSNQPQHF. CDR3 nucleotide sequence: TGTGCCGCCGAGGGGACAGGGCATAGCAATCAGCCCCAGCATTTT.

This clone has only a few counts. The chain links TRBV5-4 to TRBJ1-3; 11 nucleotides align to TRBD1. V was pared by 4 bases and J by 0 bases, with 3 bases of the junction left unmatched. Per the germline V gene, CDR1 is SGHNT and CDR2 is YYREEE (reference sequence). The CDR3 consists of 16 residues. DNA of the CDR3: TGTGCCAGCAGCCGCGGGACAGGGGGCTCTGGAAACACCATATATTTT. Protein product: CASSRGTGGSGNTIYF.

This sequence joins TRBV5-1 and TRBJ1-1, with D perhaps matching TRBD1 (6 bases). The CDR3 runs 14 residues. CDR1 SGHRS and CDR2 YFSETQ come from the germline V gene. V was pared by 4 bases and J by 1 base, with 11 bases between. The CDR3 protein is CASSLEGGNTEAFF. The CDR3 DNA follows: TGCGCCAGCAGCCTGGAAGGGGGGAACACTGAAGCTTTCTTT.